These 29 T cell receptor beta chains were sequenced from one sample in a study of blood T cell repertoires in COVID-19. TCRdb's copy holds only in-frame clones and misses some; the assay was immunoSEQ multiplex PCR. The repertoire holds approximately 100,000 clones, with about four fifths as singletons. The sequenced sample consisted of peripheral blood. Receptor source: a man aged 60-69 years with acute or convalescent COVID-19.

This clone showed up just a few times. This chain connects TRBV7-8 to TRBJ2-7, with 11 bases identical to TRBD1. V lost 1 base, J lost 5 bases, and 7 bases stayed unmatched. This CDR3 contains 16 residues. Germline CDR1 and CDR2: SGHVS and FQNEAQ. CDR3 sequence reads: CASSLVPGQGVNEQYF. CDR3 DNA sequence: TGTGCCAGCAGCTTAGTACCGGGACAGGGGGTCAACGAGCAGTACTTC.

J is TRBJ1-2 and V is TRBV11-2, with 9 bases matching TRBD1. Germline V gene sequence: CDR1 SGHAT, CDR2 FQNNGV. V shed 6 bases and J 5 bases; nucleotides not matched to a gene: 10. The CDR3 runs to 15 residues. The CDR3 sequence: CASRTLQGAGYGYTF. CDR3 in DNA: TGTGCCAGCAGGACACTACAGGGGGCGGGGTATGGCTACACCTTC.

This clone is a singleton in its sample. The chain has TRBV6-6 and TRBJ1-5; D is possibly TRBD1 (6 bases). The V and J ends lost 3 bases and 5 bases respectively, with 11 bases between them. The CDR3 totals 14 residues. Germline-derived CDR1 and CDR2 are MNHNY and SVGAGI (reference sequence). The CDR3 DNA reads TGTGCCAGCAGTTATTACAGGGACGATCAGCCCCAGCATTTT. It codes for CASSYYRDDQPQHF.

The V gene is TRBV4-2, the J gene TRBJ2-7, with a tentative D call TRBD2 (6 bases). Looked up from germline, CDR1 is LGHNA and CDR2 is YNFKEQ. V lost 1 base and J lost 6, with 16 bases in between. The CDR3 sequence is 15 residues long. In nucleotides, the CDR3 is TGTGCCAGCAGCCAAGCACTAGGGGCCGGGGGCGAGCAGTACTTC. Its translation is CASSQALGAGGEQYF.

The chain uses TRBV12-5 and TRBJ2-2; 10 bases line up with TRBD1. The length of the CDR3 is 16 residues. Germline-derived CDR1 and CDR2 are LGHNT and FRNRAP. Trimming cost V 4 bases and J 3 bases; bases outside gene matches: 5. The CDR3 protein is CASGSLTGGDTGELFF. The DNA of the CDR3 is TGTGCTAGTGGTTCTTTGACAGGGGGCGACACCGGGGAGCTGTTTTTT.

This clone was seen a handful of times. The chain links TRBV6-2 or TRBV6-3 to TRBJ2-7, with 7 nucleotides matching TRBD1. The CDR3 is 13 amino acids. Trimming took 4 bases from V and 4 from J; bases not matched to a gene: 4. Germline CDR1 reads MNHEY; CDR2 reads SVGEGT. The CDR3 DNA is TGTGCCAGCAGTTGGGACAGCACGTACGAGCAGTACTTC. Translated, it gives CASSWDSTYEQYF.

This sequence joins TRBV6-5 and TRBJ1-1; D remains unclear. This CDR3 is built from 12 residues. Trimming took 0 bases from V and 7 from J, leaving 6 bases between them. Germline V CDR1 and CDR2: MNHEY, SVGAGI. The CDR3 sequence: CASSYSGLEAFF. DNA for the CDR3: TGTGCCAGCAGTTACTCTGGCCTTGAAGCTTTCTTT.

The chain combines TRBV25-1 with TRBJ1-6; 7 nucleotides match TRBD1. CDR1 and CDR2 (germline): MGHDK, SYGVNS. The CDR3 sequence is 13 residues long. V lost 6 bases, J lost 7 bases, and 3 bases stayed unmatched. Here the CDR3 DNA reads TGTGCCAGCAGGACAGGGCCGAATTCACCCCTCCACTTT. It codes for CASRTGPNSPLHF.

The chain combines TRBV6-5 with TRBJ1-4; D perhaps matches TRBD1 (5 bases). The germline CDR1 and CDR2 sequences are MNHEY and SVGAGI. The V end was cut by 6 bases, the J end by 8 bases, with 19 bases between. There are 15 residues in the CDR3. The CDR3 loop is CASSPTLQESEKLFF. CDR3 nucleotides: TGTGCCAGCAGCCCGACACTACAGGAGAGCGAAAAACTGTTTTTT.

The genes are TRBV30 and TRBJ1-5; D is perhaps TRBD1 (6 bases). With 2 bases removed from V and 4 bases from J, the gap between germline ends came to 15 bases. This CDR3 contains 15 residues. Germline loops: CDR1 GTSNPN, CDR2 SVGIG (reference sequence). The CDR3, as DNA: TGTGCCTGGAGTACCTTAGGACAGCCTAATCAGCCCCAGCATTTT. This gives the protein CAWSTLGQPNQPQHF.

This chain uses TRBV24-1 with TRBJ1-1; TRBD1 might be the D (5 bases). Looked up from germline, CDR1 is KGHDR and CDR2 is SFDVKD. This CDR3 spans 13 amino acids. Trimming shortened V by 4 bases and J by 1 base, and 6 bases separated the two germline ends. The DNA for the CDR3 is TGTGCCACCAGTGAAACAGGGAACACTGAAGCTTTCTTT. It encodes CATSETGNTEAFF.

This chain joins TRBV20-1 and TRBJ2-1; D gene ambiguous. From germline, CDR1 is DFQATT and CDR2 SNEGSKA (reference sequence). V gave up 6 bases and J gave up 3 bases, with 6 bases separating them. This CDR3 comprises 11 residues. CDR3 nucleotides: TGCAGTGCGAGGAGCTACAATGAGCAGTTCTTC. It translates to CSARSYNEQFF.

This chain uses TRBV7-3 with TRBJ1-2; perhaps TRBD1 as D (5 bases). Germline CDR1 and CDR2: SGHTA and FQGTGA. V lost 2 bases, J lost 4 bases, and 8 bases lay in between. The CDR3 is 13 amino acids. CDR3 DNA: TGTGCCAGCAGCTTAGGCGGGGGCTATGGCTACACCTTC. It encodes CASSLGGGYGYTF.

The chain employs TRBV2 and TRBJ1-2, with 9 nucleotides matching TRBD1. Germline assignment: CDR1 SNHLY and CDR2 FYNNEI. Trimming at V came to 7 bases and at J to 8 bases, leaving 11 bases not matched to a gene. CDR3 length equals 14 residues. In nucleotides, the CDR3 is TGTGCCAGCACGTTCACAGGGGGCAAGGAGGGCTACACCTTC. Its translation is CASTFTGGKEGYTF.

The chain carries TRBV7-8 and TRBJ2-5; the D is unclear. This CDR3 has 15 residues. V gave up 1 base and J gave up 2 bases, with 11 bases separating them. The germline gives CDR1 SGHVS, CDR2 FQNEAQ. CDR3 protein: CASSLVSGQQETQYF. For the CDR3, the DNA is TGTGCCAGCAGCTTAGTCTCAGGCCAACAAGAGACCCAGTACTTC. The entire variable domain, with the rest obtained from reference TRBV7-8 and TRBJ2-5, is as follows: GAGVSQSPRYKVAKRGQDVALRCDPISGHVSLFWYQQALGQGPEFLTYFQNEAQLDKSGLPSDRFFAERPEGSVSTLKIQRTQQEDSAVYLCASSLVSGQQETQYFGPGTRLLVL.

V gene TRBV9 combines with J gene TRBJ1-6; the D is unclear. Germline CDR1 SGDLS, CDR2 YYNGEE. Trimming shortened V by 0 bases and J by 10 bases, and 17 bases separated the two germline ends. The CDR3 has 16 amino acids. CDR3 region: CASSVGGPLSGSPLHF. The CDR3 DNA follows: TGTGCCAGCAGCGTAGGAGGTCCGTTATCCGGGTCACCCCTCCACTTT. The variable domain in full, completed from reference TRBV9 and TRBJ1-6, reads DSGVTQTPKHLITATGQRVTLRCSPRSGDLSVYWYQQSLDQGLQFLIQYYNGEERAKGNILERFSAQQFPDLHSELNLSSLELGDSALYFCASSVGGPLSGSPLHFGNGTRLTVT.

The chain employs TRBV6-5 and TRBJ2-4; D perhaps matches TRBD1 (6 bases). Germline CDR1 reads MNHEY; CDR2 reads SVGAGI. The CDR3 runs to 15 residues. Trimming left V 6 bases short and J 9 bases short, with 21 bases between. The CDR3 DNA reads TGTGCCAGCAGCCCCGAGACAGGTTGGCGAAGCATTCAGTACTTC. Amino acids: CASSPETGWRSIQYF.

This clone came up a few times. The chain recombines TRBV4-3 with TRBJ2-5, with 8 bases matching TRBD1. J lost 4 bases, V lost 0 bases, and 4 bases had no gene match. The CDR3 length is 15 residues. CDR1 is LGHNA, CDR2 YSLEER, per germline. CDR3 loop: CASSQDSDRVETQYF. CDR3 sequence (DNA): TGCGCCAGCAGCCAAGATTCGGACAGGGTAGAGACCCAGTACTTC.

This clone was recorded once. For the CDR3, the DNA is TGCGCCAGCACCTCCTGGGGGCTTTACAATGAGCAGTTCTTC. Amino acids: CASTSWGLYNEQFF. The rearrangement links TRBV5-1 to TRBJ2-1; possible D gene TRBD1, 6 bases. The ends were cut back, 6 bases at V and 4 bases at J, with 14 bases in the middle. Germline V CDR1 and CDR2: SGHRS, YFSETQ. The CDR3 length is 14 residues.

This chain links TRBV6-1 with TRBJ2-3, with TRBD1 as a possible D gene (6 bases). Germline CDR1 is MNHNS and CDR2 is SASEGT. The V end lost 0 bases, the J end lost 0 bases, and 19 bases lay between the germline ends. The CDR3 runs 19 residues. This CDR3 reads CASSEARYRMGASTDTQYF. The CDR3 DNA sequence: TGTGCCAGCAGTGAAGCGCGCTACAGGATGGGGGCCAGCACAGATACGCAGTATTTT.

This clone was seen a few times. The rearrangement joins TRBV9 to TRBJ1-2; D is possibly TRBD1 (5 bases). Germline lookup yields CDR1 SGDLS and CDR2 YYNGEE. Trimming shortened V by 3 bases and J by 4 bases, and 13 bases separated the two germline ends. CDR3 length: 14 residues. In DNA form, the CDR3 reads TGTGCCAGCAGCGCGGGGGGTCGCCTCTATGGCTACACCTTC. Translating gives CASSAGGRLYGYTF.

The gene calls are TRBV10-3 and TRBJ1-1, with D perhaps matching TRBD1 (5 bases). The length of the CDR3 is 13 residues. Deletions cut 6 bases from V and 1 base from J, with 9 bases between. The germline CDR1 and CDR2 sequences are ENHRY and SYGVKD. The CDR3 DNA follows: TGTGCCATCAGACCTGACAGGAACACTGAAGCTTTCTTT. Encoded protein: CAIRPDRNTEAFF.

The CDR3 here is CASSMRGGAGYTF. In DNA form, the CDR3 reads TGTGCCAGTAGTATGAGGGGAGGGGCTGGCTACACCTTC. This rearrangement joins TRBV19 to TRBJ1-2; tentatively, D is TRBD1 (5 bases). The V gene lost 3 bases and the J gene lost 7 bases, with 12 bases spanning the gap. The germline gives CDR1 LNHDA, CDR2 SQIVND (reference sequence). The CDR3 consists of 13 residues.

V gene TRBV7-6 combines with J gene TRBJ2-3; D is unclear. V lost 3 bases and J lost 1, with 5 bases in between. Germline CDR1 reads SGHVS; CDR2 reads FNYEAQ. The CDR3 sequence is 13 residues long. CDR3 residues: CASSFSRTDTQYF. The CDR3 nucleotides are TGTGCCAGCAGCTTTAGCCGCACAGATACGCAGTATTTT.

This clone appeared a single time. The rearrangement links TRBV3-1 (or the pseudogene TRBV3-2) to TRBJ1-2; 7 bases are a match to TRBD1. V lost 4 bases, J lost 4 bases, and 15 bases stayed unmatched. The CDR3 length is 17 residues. Germline V lookup: CDR1 LGHDT, CDR2 YNNKEL (reference sequence). CDR3 coding DNA: TGTGCCAGCAGCCCTAGAGGGCAGGGGGGACTTTTCTATGGCTACACCTTC. It is translated as CASSPRGQGGLFYGYTF.

The chain is built from TRBV6-5 and TRBJ1-1, with D maybe TRBD1 (6 bases). V was pared by 6 bases and J by 3 bases, with 14 bases between. The CDR3 is 14 amino acids. Germline CDR1 reads MNHEY; CDR2 reads SVGAGI. CDR3 protein: CASRELQGYTEAFF. The CDR3, as DNA: TGTGCCAGCAGGGAGCTTCAGGGGTACACTGAAGCTTTCTTT.

This CDR3 is CASSRPSGGAIDTQYF. CDR3 DNA sequence: TGTGCCAGCAGCCGACCTAGCGGGGGGGCAATAGATACGCAGTATTTT. The chain recombines TRBV3-1 (or the pseudogene TRBV3-2) with TRBJ2-3; 12 positions match TRBD2. The germline CDR1 and CDR2 sequences are LGHDT and YNNKEL (reference sequence). This CDR3 region has 16 residues. Trimming removed 4 bases from V and 5 bases from J; junction bases left unmatched: 7.

V is TRBV7-2 and J is TRBJ2-3; 10 nucleotides match TRBD2. This CDR3 contains 16 residues. J lost 1 base, V lost 4 bases, and 5 bases had no gene match. Germline CDR1 is SGHTA and CDR2 is FQGNSA. The CDR3 here is CASSSSSGGGTDTQYF. The CDR3 DNA reads TGTGCCAGCAGCTCTTCTAGCGGGGGAGGCACAGATACGCAGTATTTT.

This CDR3 is CASCTTPNTDTQYF. The CDR3 DNA reads as TGTGCCAGCTGCACAACCCCGAACACAGATACGCAGTATTTT. The rearrangement joins TRBV7-2 to TRBJ2-3; D unclear. Trimming pared 8 bases from V and 2 bases from J, leaving 14 bases between. CDR1 is SGHTA, CDR2 FQGNSA, per germline. CDR3 size: 14 residues. The full variable domain, with the rest looked up from reference TRBV7-2 and TRBJ2-3, is GAGVSQSPSNKVTEKGKDVELRCDPISGHTALYWYRQSLGQGLEFLIYFQGNSAPDKSGLPSDRFSAERTGGSVSTLTIQRTQQEDSAVYLCASCTTPNTDTQYFGPGTRLTVL.